This T cell receptor (beta chain) stems from a study of early T cells in non-severe SARS-CoV-2 infection. Study information: With bulk RNA from unsorted whole blood as input, sequencing yielded unpaired chains.

TCRdb reanalysed the 5' RACE reads using MiXCR and keeps one entry per CDR3 protein. The sample has around 62,000 distinct CDR3 sequences, around 11% seen once. This clonotype was counted between two and nine times. The source of this sequence is an adult who was a healthcare worker with PCR-confirmed SARS-CoV-2 infection or an uninfected control (not recorded which). Sample: whole blood.

The CDR3 reads CASSLGGLAGVETQYF. The CDR3 nucleotides read TGTGCCAGCAGCTTAGGGGGACTAGCGGGAGTTGAGACCCAGTACTTC. V usage is TRBV7-2 and J usage is TRBJ2-5; 14 nucleotides agree with TRBD2. The germline V gene encodes CDR1 SGHTA and CDR2 FQGNSA. The V segment lost 1 base and the J segment 5 bases; nucleotides outside the gene matches: 3. The CDR3 totals 16 residues.